This T cell receptor (beta chain) comes out of a study of blood T cell repertoires in COVID-19. On the study more broadly: The samples span acute and convalescent COVID-19 from the United States, Italy and Spain. Sample material is recorded as cDNA or gDNA derived from T cells, B-cell-depleted T cells, or PBMCs.

Looked up from germline, CDR1 is MNHEY and CDR2 is SVGAGI. The trim removed 2 bases at V and 3 bases at J, leaving 2 bases unmatched. This CDR3 region has 14 residues. Data came from immunoSEQ multiplex PCR; TCRdb stores just in-frame clones and leaves some out. The sample consists of under 250,000 clones, roughly 80% of them appearing once. This clone turned up a few times. The sequence was obtained from a woman in her thirties or forties with COVID-19, enrolled during active disease. V usage is TRBV6-5 and J usage is TRBJ2-5, with 8 bases aligning to TRBD1. The material sequenced was peripheral blood. CDR3 residues: CASSYRTGKETQYF. The CDR3, as DNA: TGTGCCAGCAGTTACCGGACAGGGAAAGAGACCCAGTACTTC.